This T cell receptor (beta chain) was captured in a study of blood T cells in healthy people across ages. V was shortened by 1 base and J by 10 bases, with 16 bases between the two germline ends. The CDR3 covers 14 residues. Germline values: CDR1 MGHRA, CDR2 YSYEKL. A sample-barcoded 5' primer and a J-beta primer mix were used in a second PCR of roughly 7 to 11 cycles. Sequencing recovered at least 2.5 million CDR3-containing paired-end reads from each sample. TCRdb used MiXCR to reprocess the 5' RACE reads, holding one entry per CDR3 protein. Among approximately 580,000 distinct CDR3 sequences listed, approximately 25% were seen once. This sample was also put to use in a study of T cells of mothers and their children. That report notes: It was found that thymic selection shapes TCR recombination output similarly in related and unrelated pairs.

Sequencing used blood. The sequence derives from a boy aged 5-17 years in good health. The chain recombines TRBV4-1 with TRBJ2-5; D is undetermined. CDR3 DNA: TGCGCCAGCAGCCAAGGACCCCAAGTTCCGCTCCAGTACTTC. Its translation is CASSQGPQVPLQYF.